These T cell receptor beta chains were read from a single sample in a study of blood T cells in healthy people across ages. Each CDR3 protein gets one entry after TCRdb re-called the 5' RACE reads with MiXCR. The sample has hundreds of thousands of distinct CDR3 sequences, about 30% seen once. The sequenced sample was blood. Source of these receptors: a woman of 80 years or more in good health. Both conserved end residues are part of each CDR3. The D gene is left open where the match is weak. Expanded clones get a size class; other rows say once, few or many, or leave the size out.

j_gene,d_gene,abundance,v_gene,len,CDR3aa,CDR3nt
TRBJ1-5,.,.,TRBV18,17,CASSPQRGGMSNQPQHF,TGTGCCAGCTCACCACAAAGGGGGGGTATGAGCAATCAGCCCCAGCATTTT
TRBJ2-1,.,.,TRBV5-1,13,CASSFAGDPQQFF,TGCGCCAGCAGCTTCGCCGGGGACCCCCAGCAGTTCTTC
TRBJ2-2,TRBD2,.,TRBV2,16,CASRGLTGGPDGELFF,TGTGCCAGCAGGGGACTCACGGGGGGGCCCGACGGGGAGCTGTTTTTT
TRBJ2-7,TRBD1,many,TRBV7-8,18,CASSLALQGSLPSYEQYF,TGTGCCAGCAGCTTAGCGTTACAGGGGTCGCTCCCATCCTACGAGCAGTACTTC
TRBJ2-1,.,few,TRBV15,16,CATSRDHGGSYNEQFF,TGTGCCACCAGCAGAGATCACGGAGGCTCCTACAATGAGCAGTTCTTC
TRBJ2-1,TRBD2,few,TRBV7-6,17,CASSLAGAGGLYNEQFF,TGTGCCAGCAGCTTAGCGGGAGCGGGGGGGCTCTACAATGAGCAGTTCTTC
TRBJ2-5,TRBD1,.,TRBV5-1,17,CASSLQPVGQGQETQYF,TGCGCCAGCAGCTTGCAACCGGTGGGACAGGGTCAAGAGACCCAGTACTTC
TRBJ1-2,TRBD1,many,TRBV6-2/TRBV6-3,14,CASRGQADRYGYTF,TGTGCCAGCAGAGGACAGGCTGACCGATATGGCTACACCTTC
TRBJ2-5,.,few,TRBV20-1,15,CSARDSSEALETQYF,TGCAGTGCTAGAGATTCTTCTGAGGCACTTGAGACCCAGTACTTC
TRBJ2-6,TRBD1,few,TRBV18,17,CASSPAGGAFGANVLTF,TGTGCCAGCTCACCAGCAGGGGGCGCGTTTGGGGCCAACGTCCTGACTTTC
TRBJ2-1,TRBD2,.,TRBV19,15,CAGSSSGGPWNEQFF,TGTGCCGGTAGTTCAAGCGGGGGGCCTTGGAATGAGCAGTTCTTC
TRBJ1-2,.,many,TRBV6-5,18,CASSYKLRDGRLNYGYTF,TGTGCCAGCAGTTATAAGTTAAGGGACGGCAGACTCAACTATGGCTACACCTTC
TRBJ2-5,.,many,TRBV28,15,CASSLARGGRETQYF,TGTGCCAGCAGTTTAGCAAGAGGGGGGAGAGAGACCCAGTACTTC
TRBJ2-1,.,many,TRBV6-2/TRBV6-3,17,CASSYPLLREILFEQFF,TGTGCCAGCAGTTACCCCCTACTTCGGGAAATTTTGTTTGAGCAGTTCTTC
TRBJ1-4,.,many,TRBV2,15,CASTVPGATNEKLFF,TGTGCCAGCACGGTTCCGGGGGCAACTAATGAAAAACTGTTTTTT
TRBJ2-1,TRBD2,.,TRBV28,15,CASSFSGRSYNEQFF,TGTGCCAGCAGCTTTAGCGGGAGGTCTTACAATGAGCAGTTCTTC
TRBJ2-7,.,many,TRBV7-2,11,CASSGGTQQYF,TGTGCCAGCAGCGGCGGGACGCAGCAGTACTTC
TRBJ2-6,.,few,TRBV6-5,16,CASSYSIGSGANVLTF,TGTGCCAGCAGTTACTCGATAGGCTCTGGGGCCAACGTCCTGACTTTC
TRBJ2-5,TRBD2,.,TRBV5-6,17,CASSSSTGGLQQETQYF,TGTGCCAGCAGCTCCTCGACGGGGGGGCTACAACAAGAGACCCAGTACTTC
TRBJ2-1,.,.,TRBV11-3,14,CARSSPWAGGNPFF,.
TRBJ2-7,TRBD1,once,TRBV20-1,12,CSARDRFYEQYF,TGCAGTGCTAGGGACAGGTTTTACGAGCAGTACTTC
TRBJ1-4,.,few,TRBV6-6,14,CASRGAIGDEKLFF,TGTGCCAGCAGAGGGGCTATAGGAGATGAAAAACTGTTTTTT
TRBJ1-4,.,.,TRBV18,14,CASSPPDTLEKLFF,TGTGCCAGCTCACCACCCGACACCCTTGAAAAACTGTTTTTT
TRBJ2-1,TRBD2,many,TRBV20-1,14,CSAPLAGLYNEQFF,TGCAGTGCTCCACTAGCGGGGCTATACAATGAGCAGTTCTTC
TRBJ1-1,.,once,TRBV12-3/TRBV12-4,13,CASSSNVQQEAFF,TGTGCCAGCAGTTCCAACGTTCAGCAAGAAGCTTTCTTT
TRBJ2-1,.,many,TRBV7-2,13,CASSLVAGAFQFF,TGTGCCAGCAGCTTAGTTGCAGGGGCCTTCCAGTTCTTC
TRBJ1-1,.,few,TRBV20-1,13,CSVPGQVNTEAFF,TGCAGTGTGCCGGGACAAGTGAACACTGAAGCTTTCTTT
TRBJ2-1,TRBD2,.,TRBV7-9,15,CASSQAGLAYSEQFF,TGTGCCAGCAGTCAAGCGGGACTAGCTTACAGTGAGCAGTTCTTC
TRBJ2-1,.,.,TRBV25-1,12,CASREAANEQFF,TGTGCCAGCAGGGAGGCCGCCAATGAGCAGTTCTTC
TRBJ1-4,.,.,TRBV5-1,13,CASSRQHNEKLFF,TGCGCCAGCAGCAGGCAGCACAATGAAAAACTGTTTTTT
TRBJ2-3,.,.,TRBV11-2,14,CASVFNRATDTQYF,TGTGCCAGTGTCTTTAATAGGGCCACAGATACGCAGTATTTT
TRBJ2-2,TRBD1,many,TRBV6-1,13,CASSARGPGELFF,TGTGCCAGCAGCGCGAGGGGGCCCGGGGAGCTGTTTTTT
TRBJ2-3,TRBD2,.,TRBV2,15,CASGDRAGASDTQYF,TGTGCCAGCGGTGACCGAGCGGGGGCCTCAGATACGCAGTATTTT